Each of the 26 T cell receptor beta chains below was sequenced from the same sample in a study of T cells in Graves' hyperthyroidism and ophthalmopathy. Researchers amplified the TCR beta CDR3 regions from RNA transcripts. Primed by the HTBI set, a first-round RT-PCR was run on the TCR CDR3. TCRdb itself ran the multiplex PCR reads through MiXCR, one entry per CDR3 protein. This sample has around 520,000 distinct CDR3 sequences, with 13% to 15% found just once. The sequencing input was blood. The receptors were gathered from a woman between 18 and 30 years old with Graves' hyperthyroidism.

This clonotype showed up many times. This sequence joins TRBV15 and TRBJ2-5; D not resolved. CDR3 size: 15 residues. Per germline, CDR1 LNHNV and CDR2 YYDKDF (reference sequence). V shed 2 bases and J shed 5 bases, with 15 bases lying between them. CDR3 nucleotides: TGTGCCACCAGCAGACCTGGTTCCTCCGGGGAGACCCAGTACTTC. It translates to CATSRPGSSGETQYF.

The chain joins TRBV5-5 to TRBJ2-7; TRBD1 matches 9 bases. Germline V lookup: CDR1 SGHKS, CDR2 YYEKEE (reference sequence). The junction had 3 bases not matched to a gene; V was cut back by 3 bases and J by 2 bases. The CDR3 length is 14 residues. CDR3 region: CASSSGQGPYEQYV. The CDR3, as DNA: TGTGCCAGCAGCTCCGGACAGGGGCCCTACGAGCAGTACGTC.

The rearrangement uses TRBV15 and TRBJ2-3, with 14 bases lining up with TRBD2. This CDR3 has 15 residues. CDR1 LNHNV and CDR2 YYDKDF come from the germline V gene (reference sequence). V was clipped by 8 bases and J by 3 bases; unmatched bases: 4. CDR3: CATSTSGRGTDTQYF. Here the CDR3 DNA reads TGTGCCACCTCGACTAGCGGGAGGGGAACAGATACGCAGTATTTT.

This clonotype was counted many times. The chain couples TRBV30 to TRBJ1-1; no clear D gene. Germline V CDR1 and CDR2: GTSNPN, SVGIG (reference sequence). Trimming removed 0 bases from V and 3 bases from J, with 8 bases in between. The CDR3 runs 13 residues. CDR3 bases: TGTGCCTGGAGTGTGGGCAGCCACACTGAAGCTTTCTTT. This gives the protein CAWSVGSHTEAFF.

This clonotype has a count of ten or more. This chain uses TRBV12-3 or TRBV12-4 with TRBJ2-5; 9 nucleotides align to TRBD2. Germline trimming cut 3 bases from V and 1 base from J; bases unmatched to any gene: 9. The CDR3 runs to 17 residues. The CDR3 nucleotides read TGTGCCAGCAGTTTGGGGTGGTCTAGCGGGATCCAAGAGACCCAGTACTTC. Protein product: CASSLGWSSGIQETQYF.

This clonotype was seen ten or more times. This chain connects TRBV11-2 to TRBJ1-1; no firm D call. CDR1 and CDR2 from the germline V gene are SGHAT and FQNNGV. Trimming took 3 bases from V and 1 from J, leaving 12 bases between them. This CDR3 has 15 amino acids. The chain's CDR3 is CASSFPARSNTEAFF. The CDR3 bases are TGTGCCAGCAGCTTCCCAGCGAGGTCGAACACTGAAGCTTTCTTT.

V and J are TRBV20-1 and TRBJ2-3; 12 bases match TRBD2. CDR1 is DFQATT and CDR2 is SNEGSKA in the germline V gene (reference sequence). Trimming cost V 3 bases and J 3 bases; bases outside gene matches: 4. The length of the CDR3 is 15 residues. CDR3 bases: TGCAGTGCTAGGGCCCTAGCGGGAGGGACAGATACGCAGTATTTT. Translating gives CSARALAGGTDTQYF.

This clonotype was seen a handful of times. The chain uses TRBV14 and TRBJ1-5; maybe TRBD1 (5 bases). V lost 1 base to trimming and J lost 4 bases, with 11 bases between them. The CDR3 spans 15 residues. Germline V gene data show CDR1 as SGHDN and CDR2 as FVKESK. The CDR3 DNA reads TGTGCCAGCAGCCAAGGGGGGGGTTTTAATCAGCCCCAGCATTTT. Protein sequence: CASSQGGGFNQPQHF.

J is TRBJ1-6 and V is TRBV7-9, with a tentative D call TRBD1 (6 bases). V gave up 5 bases and J gave up 4 bases, with 9 bases separating them. The CDR3 length is 14 residues. Per germline, CDR1 SEHNR and CDR2 FQNEAQ (reference sequence). CDR3 nucleotides: TGTGCCAGCAGCATTGGACAGTATAATTCACCCCTCCACTTT. Residues: CASSIGQYNSPLHF.

There are many counts of this clonotype. This chain uses TRBV27 with TRBJ1-2, with 12 bases identical to TRBD1. After removal of 0 bases from V and 5 bases from J, the junction contained 4 bases not matched to a gene. The CDR3 runs 16 residues. Germline CDR1 is MNHEY and CDR2 is SMNVEV (reference sequence). In DNA, the CDR3 is TGTGCCAGCAGTTTATCCGGGACAGGGGGCTTGTATGGCTACACCTTC. This gives the protein CASSLSGTGGLYGYTF.

This clonotype has at least ten counts. The CDR3 DNA is TGTGCCAGCTCACCACCGGTCACGGTCTATGAGCAGTTCTTC. It yields the protein CASSPPVTVYEQFF. V is TRBV18 and J is TRBJ2-1; D gene unclear. The germline gives CDR1 KGHSH, CDR2 LQKENI. Trimming cost V 0 bases and J 8 bases, with 11 bases left between them. The CDR3 totals 14 residues.

This clonotype has ten or more counts. The chain uses TRBV27 and TRBJ2-1, with 7 bases that match TRBD1. Per the germline V gene, CDR1 is MNHEY and CDR2 is SMNVEV (reference sequence). CDR3 size: 15 residues. J gave up 0 bases and V 6 bases, and 5 bases lay outside the gene matches. The CDR3 loop reads CASRETGSSYNEQFF. As DNA, the CDR3 is TGTGCCAGCAGGGAGACAGGGAGCTCCTACAATGAGCAGTTCTTC.

V usage is TRBV3-1 and J usage is TRBJ2-1, with 10 bases matching TRBD2. J gave up 10 bases and V 2 bases, and 14 bases lay outside the gene matches. Germline V gene data show CDR1 as LGHDT and CDR2 as YNNKEL (reference sequence). This CDR3 has 17 residues. CDR3 loop: CASSQLTGTSVLGEQFF. CDR3 bases: TGTGCCAGCAGCCAACTTACCGGGACTAGCGTTCTTGGCGAGCAGTTCTTC.

This clonotype was found many times. V gene TRBV7-2 combines with J gene TRBJ1-5, with TRBD1 matching 7 bases. CDR1 is SGHTA and CDR2 is FQGNSA in the germline V gene. The V segment lost 4 bases and the J segment 2 bases; nucleotides outside the gene matches: 5. The CDR3 sequence is 15 residues long. As DNA, the CDR3 is TGTGCCAGCAGCTACTACAGGGGAGGCAATCAGCCCCAGCATTTT. Translated, it gives CASSYYRGGNQPQHF.

This clonotype was counted ten times or more. CDR3 nucleotide sequence: TGCGCCAGCAGCTTGGCGAGAGGGATCGCCGCTGAAGCTTTCTTT. It is translated as CASSLARGIAAEAFF. The gene calls are TRBV5-1 and TRBJ1-1; D unresolved. Germline V gene sequence: CDR1 SGHRS, CDR2 YFSETQ. The CDR3 is made up of 15 amino acids. The ends were cut back, 0 bases at V and 6 bases at J, with 15 bases in the middle.

This clonotype was seen many times. The CDR3 region is CASSSHPKTSGSYNEQFF. In DNA, the CDR3 is TGTGCCAGCAGTTCGCATCCTAAAACTAGCGGGTCCTACAATGAGCAGTTCTTC. This chain joins TRBV6-1 and TRBJ2-1, with 9 bases aligning to TRBD2. CDR1 and CDR2 from the germline V gene are MNHNS and SASEGT. The CDR3 extends over 18 amino acids. J was trimmed by 1 base and V by 5 bases; bases with no gene match: 12.

This clonotype showed up many times. This chain connects TRBV12-5 to TRBJ1-2, with a possible D match to TRBD1 (5 bases). With 1 base removed from V and 9 bases from J, the gap between germline ends came to 18 bases. Germline V gene lookup returns CDR1 LGHNT and CDR2 FRNRAP. The CDR3 runs 15 residues. CDR3 residues: CASGLGQGGLSSYTF. DNA for the CDR3: TGTGCTAGTGGTTTGGGCCAGGGCGGACTTAGCAGCTACACCTTC.

There are many counts of this clonotype. The gene calls are TRBV6-1 and TRBJ2-1, with 8 nucleotides matching TRBD2. V lost 7 bases to trimming and J lost 6 bases; unmatched junction nucleotides: 8. Germline CDR1 reads MNHNS; CDR2 reads SASEGT. The CDR3 contains 14 residues. The CDR3 sequence is CASNPTGTSNEQFF. The CDR3 DNA sequence: TGTGCCAGCAACCCCACAGGGACTAGCAATGAGCAGTTCTTC.

In its sample, this clonotype was seen many times. This chain links TRBV2 with TRBJ1-4; D is uncertain. Germline values: CDR1 SNHLY, CDR2 FYNNEI. The CDR3 covers 15 residues. With 6 bases removed from V and 6 bases from J, the gap between germline ends came to 17 bases. CDR3 DNA sequence: TGTGCCAGCAGCGGCCGCCTTCGGCGGGATGAAAAACTGTTTTTT. This gives the protein CASSGRLRRDEKLFF.

Only a few counts were recorded for this clonotype. The chain employs TRBV7-9 and TRBJ2-1; maybe TRBD2 (6 bases). Trimming left V 8 bases short and J 14 bases short, with 22 bases between. The germline V gene encodes CDR1 SEHNR and CDR2 FQNEAQ (reference sequence). CDR3 size: 13 residues. The CDR3 DNA follows: TGTGCCAGCCCCCAGGGAGGTCAGGAGCCGGAGTTCTTC. Amino acid sequence: CASPQGGQEPEFF. The full variable domain, completed using reference TRBV7-9 and TRBJ2-1, is DTGVSQNPRHKITKRGQNVTFRCDPISEHNRLYWYRQTLGQGPEFLTYFQNEAQLEKSRLLSDRFSAERPKGSFSTLEIQRTEQGDSAMYLCASPQGGQEPEFFGPGTRLTVL.

This clonotype was counted many times. V and J are TRBV30 and TRBJ2-7, with 8 bases matching TRBD1. The V and J ends lost 0 bases and 3 bases, in that order; junction bases with no gene match: 4. Germline CDR1 is GTSNPN and CDR2 is SVGIG (reference sequence). This CDR3 comprises 14 residues. CDR3 region: CAWSVPGQGYEQYF. Here the CDR3 DNA reads TGTGCCTGGAGTGTACCCGGACAGGGCTACGAGCAGTACTTC.

This clonotype was seen more than once but under ten times. This may stem from a read error, because a much larger clone lies one nucleotide away. The CDR3 spells CVTSDRRDTGELFF. The CDR3 DNA reads as TGTGTCACCAGTGATCGGAGGGACACCGGGGAGCTGTTTTTT. This chain joins TRBV24-1 and TRBJ2-2; possible D gene TRBD2, 6 bases. The CDR3 is made up of 14 amino acids. Per the germline V gene, CDR1 is KGHDR and CDR2 is SFDVKD.

This chain uses TRBV19 with TRBJ2-1; 7 nucleotides align to TRBD2. Germline CDR1 reads LNHDA; CDR2 reads SQIVND (reference sequence). CDR3 length: 16 amino acids. V dropped 2 bases and J dropped 2; count of bases not matched to a gene: 6. This chain's CDR3 is CASSICSGNAYNEQFF. The CDR3 DNA is TGTGCCAGTAGTATATGCAGCGGGAATGCCTACAATGAGCAGTTCTTC.

This clonotype was seen at least ten times. V usage is TRBV11-2 and J usage is TRBJ2-5, with D unclear. Trimming left V 0 bases short and J 3 bases short, with 17 bases between. The CDR3 is made up of 17 amino acids. Germline CDR1 is SGHAT and CDR2 is FQNNGV. CDR3 coding DNA: TGTGCCAGCAGCTTAGAGGGGTCCATATTGACCGAAGAGACCCAGTACTTC. Translation: CASSLEGSILTEETQYF.

The V gene is TRBV7-3, the J gene TRBJ2-1; D gene ambiguous. The CDR3 spans 13 residues. Per germline, CDR1 SGHTA and CDR2 FQGTGA. The V end lost 1 base, the J end lost 11 bases, and 12 bases lay between the germline ends. CDR3 region: CASSLNQVQQQFF. The CDR3 DNA reads TGTGCCAGCAGCTTAAATCAGGTACAGCAGCAGTTCTTC.

This clonotype was observed many times. The V and J genes are TRBV30 and TRBJ2-1, with 12 nucleotides matching TRBD2. J lost 13 bases, V lost 1 base, and 5 bases had no gene match. The germline gives CDR1 GTSNPN, CDR2 SVGIG (reference sequence). The CDR3 sequence is 13 residues long. CDR3 nucleotide sequence: TGTGCCTGGAGTGGGCTAGCGGGAGGGGATCAGTTCTTC. It encodes CAWSGLAGGDQFF.